The sequence of this T cell receptor beta chain was determined in a study of cytomegalovirus exposure and HLA in healthy donors. Turning to the study itself: The same platform was used for the 90 to 150 validation repertoires as for the approximately 730 first-cohort repertoires, as reported in a later analysis.

This table comes from immunoSEQ multiplex PCR, and its TCRdb copy is limited to in-frame clones, with some not included. The table lists roughly 120,000 clones, around 88% of them singletons. Only a few counts were recorded for this clone. Its antigen is not known. The donors were members of the validation cohort comprising about 130 subjects, separate from the approximately 670-subject first cohort. Broader study findings: Most TCR sequences were rare, but some public TCRs occurred in many donors. Cytomegalovirus-associated status was assigned to about 170 TCR beta chains.

The CDR3 spans 14 residues. Germline CDR1 SGHNT, CDR2 YYREEE (reference sequence). Deletions cut 1 base from V and 0 bases from J, with 7 bases between. The V and J genes are TRBV5-4 and TRBJ1-2; no definite D call. This receptor was obtained from a man aged 18 to 30 in good health and CMV-seronegative. Sequences were obtained from PBMCs. The CDR3 here is CASSLFSSNYGYTF. As DNA, the CDR3 is TGTGCCAGCAGCTTGTTTTCTTCTAACTATGGCTACACCTTC.